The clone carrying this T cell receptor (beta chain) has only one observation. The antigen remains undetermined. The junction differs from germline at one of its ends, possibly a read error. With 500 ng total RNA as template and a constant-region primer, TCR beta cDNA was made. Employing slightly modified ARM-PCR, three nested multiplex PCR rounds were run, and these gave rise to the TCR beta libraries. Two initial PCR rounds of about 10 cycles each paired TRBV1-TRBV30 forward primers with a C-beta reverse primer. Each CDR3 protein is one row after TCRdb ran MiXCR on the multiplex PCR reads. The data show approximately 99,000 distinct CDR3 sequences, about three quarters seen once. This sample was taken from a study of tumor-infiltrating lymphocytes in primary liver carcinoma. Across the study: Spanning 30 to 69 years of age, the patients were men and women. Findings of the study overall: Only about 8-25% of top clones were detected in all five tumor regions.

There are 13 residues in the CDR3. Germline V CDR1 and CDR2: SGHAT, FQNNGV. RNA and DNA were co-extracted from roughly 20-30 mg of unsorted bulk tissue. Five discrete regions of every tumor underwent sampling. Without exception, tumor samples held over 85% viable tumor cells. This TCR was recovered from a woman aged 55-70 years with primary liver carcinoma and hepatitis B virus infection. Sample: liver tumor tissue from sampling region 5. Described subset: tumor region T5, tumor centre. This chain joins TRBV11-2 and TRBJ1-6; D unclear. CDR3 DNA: TGTGCCAGCAGCCTTGTAATAAATTCACCCTTCCACTTT. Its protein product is CASSLVINSPFHF.